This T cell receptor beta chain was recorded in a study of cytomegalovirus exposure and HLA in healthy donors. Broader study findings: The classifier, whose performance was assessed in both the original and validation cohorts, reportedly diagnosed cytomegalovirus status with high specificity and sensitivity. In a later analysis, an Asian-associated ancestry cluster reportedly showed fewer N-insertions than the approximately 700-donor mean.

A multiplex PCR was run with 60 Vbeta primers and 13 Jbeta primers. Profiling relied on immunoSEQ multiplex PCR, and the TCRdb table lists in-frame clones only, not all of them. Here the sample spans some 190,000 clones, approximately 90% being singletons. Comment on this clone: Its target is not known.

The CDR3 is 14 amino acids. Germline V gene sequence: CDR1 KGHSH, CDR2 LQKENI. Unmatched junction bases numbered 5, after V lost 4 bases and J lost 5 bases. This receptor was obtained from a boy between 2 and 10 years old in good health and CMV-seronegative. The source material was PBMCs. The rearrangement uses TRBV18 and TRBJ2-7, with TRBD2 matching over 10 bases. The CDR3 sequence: CASSLTSGRDEQYF. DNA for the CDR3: TGTGCCAGCTCACTGACTAGCGGGCGCGACGAGCAGTACTTC. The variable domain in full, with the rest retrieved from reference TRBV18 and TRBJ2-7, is NAGVMQNPRHLVRRRGQEARLRCSPMKGHSHVYWYRQLPEEGLKFMVYLQKENIIDESGMPKERFSAEFPKEGPSILRIQQVVRGDSAAYFCASSLTSGRDEQYFGPGTRLTVT.